The present T cell receptor (beta chain) was sequenced within a study of control samples from healthy donors and cancer patients. Measured with immunoSEQ multiplex PCR; TCRdb has only the in-frame clones, and not every one. The sample includes tens of thousands of clones, approximately 89% seen only once; the top ten take 5.5% to 7%. V was clipped by 2 bases and J by 4 bases, with 5 bases between them. The CDR3 contains 12 residues. This clonotype originated in a man between 50 and 59 years old in good health. Sample: blood. The chain has TRBV12-3 or TRBV12-4 and TRBJ1-2; D unclear. The CDR3 spells CASSLNIYGYTF. CDR3 nucleotides: TGTGCCAGCAGTTTAAATATCTATGGCTACACCTTC.